The clone carrying this T cell receptor beta chain was seen a handful of times. Its target is unknown. This sample stems from a study of blood T cells in healthy people across ages. Study-wide results and limits: A roughly linear fall in TCR beta diversity per million T cells was seen with increasing age. A strong correlation was found between TCR beta diversity and the percentage of naive T cells.

A J-beta primer mix and a sample-barcoded 5' primer were used in a second PCR of roughly 7 to 12 cycles. MiXCR, run by TCRdb on the 5' RACE reads, gives a single entry per CDR3 protein. The sample comprises approximately 1,000,000 distinct CDR3 sequences, 35% to 40% of which are singletons, and around 14% rests with the top ten. The ends lost 7 bases at V and 0 bases at J; junction bases unmatched: 6. Germline loops: CDR1 DFQATT, CDR2 SNEGSKA (reference sequence). The CDR3 covers 14 residues. Investigators took 8 to 10 milliliters of peripheral blood from every donor. This chain connects TRBV20-1 to TRBJ2-1; TRBD2 matches 7 bases. The clonotype originates from a man younger than 30 in good health. The sample consisted of blood. In DNA, the CDR3 is TGCAGTGTAACGCGGGGGAGCTCCTACAATGAGCAGTTCTTC. It translates to CSVTRGSSYNEQFF.